Described below is a single T cell receptor beta chain sequence and its context. Its antigen remains unknown. Sequencing was performed with immunoSEQ multiplex PCR; in TCRdb, only in-frame clones are kept and a portion is missing. The sample has some 350,000 clones, around 87% seen once. This sample was included in a study of cytomegalovirus exposure and HLA in healthy donors. Study-wide results and caveats: According to the study, roughly 160 TCR beta chains were cytomegalovirus-associated. Reports described diagnosis of cytomegalovirus status by the classifier as highly specific and sensitive.

Germline V gene lookup returns CDR1 MDHEN and CDR2 SYDVKM. The CDR3 is 12 residues long. Between the trimmed V and J ends, which lost 2 bases and 5 bases, there was a span of 6 bases. The sample consisted of PBMCs. This sequence originates from a woman between 25 and 40 years old in good health and CMV-seropositive. The chain carries TRBV28 and TRBJ1-1; no clear D gene. CDR3 amino acids: CASSLTGTEAFF. The CDR3 nucleotides are TGTGCCAGCAGTTTAACGGGAACTGAAGCTTTCTTT.